Below are 23 T cell receptor beta chains sequenced from a single sample in a study of shared clonotypes between healthy human individuals. The protocol was immunoSEQ multiplex PCR, while the TCRdb copy is restricted to in-frame clones and leaves out a portion. The table includes 600,000 to 800,000 clones, 72% detected once. What was sequenced was memory CD4+ T cells sorted from blood. As to subset: CD45RA-negative fraction. Every receptor here comes from a woman younger than 45 in good health.

The genes are TRBV2 and TRBJ1-5; D unresolved. The CDR3 consists of 15 residues. The V gene lost 4 bases and the J gene lost 2 bases, with 12 bases spanning the gap. CDR1 is SNHLY, CDR2 FYNNEI, per germline. The CDR3 region is CASSGLARGNQPQHF. CDR3 coding DNA: TGTGCCAGCAGTGGTTTGGCGCGGGGCAATCAGCCCCAGCATTTT.

The CDR3 DNA reads TGTGCCAGCAGTGAACGTAGTAGCGGGGAGCTGTTTTTT. It translates to CASSERSSGELFF. The chain links TRBV25-1 to TRBJ2-2; D remains ambiguous. The germline gives CDR1 MGHDK, CDR2 SYGVNS. CDR3 length equals 13 residues. Deletions cut 2 bases from V and 7 bases from J, with 8 bases between.

This clone occurred once. This chain uses TRBV28 with TRBJ2-4, with TRBD2 matching over 8 bases. J was trimmed by 7 bases and V by 3 bases; bases with no gene match: 5. The CDR3 length is 14 residues. CDR1 MDHEN and CDR2 SYDVKM come from the germline V gene. The CDR3 DNA reads as TGTGCCAGCAGTTTTCGGGGGGGAGGGAACATTCAGTACTTC. This codes for CASSFRGGGNIQYF.

V usage is TRBV18 and J usage is TRBJ1-3, with 7 bases identical to TRBD1. J lost 0 bases, V lost 5 bases, and 7 bases had no gene match. The CDR3 runs 16 residues. Germline V lookup: CDR1 KGHSH, CDR2 LQKENI. CDR3 loop: CASSSGQAGSGNTIYF. The CDR3 DNA sequence: TGTGCCAGCTCAAGTGGACAGGCGGGCTCTGGAAACACCATATATTTT.

The V gene is TRBV28, the J gene TRBJ1-4, with a possible D match to TRBD1 (5 bases). CDR3 size: 13 residues. The germline V and J ends were trimmed by 1 base and 10 bases, with 10 bases remaining between them. Germline CDR1 MDHEN, CDR2 SYDVKM. For the CDR3, the DNA is TGTGCCAGCAGTTTATCAGGGAAGGGAAAACTGTTTTTT. Its protein is CASSLSGKGKLFF.

V and J are TRBV7-2 and TRBJ2-7; D is undetermined. The CDR3 loop spans 12 amino acids. V lost 5 bases to trimming and J lost 6 bases, with 11 bases between them. Germline V gives CDR1 SGHTA, CDR2 FQGNSA. The CDR3, as DNA: TGTGCCAGCAGCCCCACGAGGCTCGAGCAGTACTTC. It is translated as CASSPTRLEQYF. The whole variable domain, remainder taken from reference TRBV7-2 and TRBJ2-7, is GAGVSQSPSNKVTEKGKDVELRCDPISGHTALYWYRQSLGQGLEFLIYFQGNSAPDKSGLPSDRFSAERTGGSVSTLTIQRTQQEDSAVYLCASSPTRLEQYFGPGTRLTVT.

V is TRBV19 and J is TRBJ2-5, with D perhaps TRBD2 (5 bases). The V and J ends lost 5 bases and 7 bases respectively, with 14 bases between them. The CDR3 is 13 residues long. The V gene's germline CDR1 is LNHDA and CDR2 SQIVND (reference sequence). The CDR3 sequence: CASSDLGRATQYF. The CDR3 DNA reads TGTGCCAGTAGTGACCTTGGGCGGGCGACCCAGTACTTC.

The J gene is TRBJ1-2, the V gene TRBV7-2; D uncertain. With 1 base removed from V and 8 bases from J, the gap between germline ends came to 11 bases. CDR1 and CDR2 from the germline V gene are SGHTA and FQGNSA. This CDR3 is built from 13 residues. CDR3 in DNA: TGTGCCAGCAGCTTAGAGTCCGGGGTCGGCTACACCTTC. Protein: CASSLESGVGYTF.

The V call is TRBV11-2, the J call TRBJ2-1; D is possibly TRBD2 (6 bases). Germline assignment: CDR1 SGHAT and CDR2 FQNNGV. The CDR3 is 16 amino acids. The germline V and J ends were trimmed by 1 base and 7 bases, with 17 bases remaining between them. This CDR3 is CASSLVFSGVGNEQFF. In DNA, the CDR3 is TGTGCCAGCAGCTTAGTTTTTTCGGGAGTAGGGAATGAGCAGTTCTTC.

V usage is TRBV2 and J usage is TRBJ2-6; D not certain. V dropped 5 bases and J dropped 0 bases, with 14 bases sitting between them. Germline V lookup: CDR1 SNHLY, CDR2 FYNNEI. The CDR3 has 17 residues. The CDR3 protein is CASSQDGDLSGANVLTF. The CDR3 coding sequence is TGTGCCAGCAGTCAAGACGGTGACCTCTCTGGGGCCAACGTCCTGACTTTC.

The chain has TRBV2 and TRBJ1-5, with D uncertain. The germline V and J ends were trimmed by 5 bases and 2 bases, with 10 bases remaining between them. The CDR3 runs to 14 residues. Germline assignment: CDR1 SNHLY and CDR2 FYNNEI. For the CDR3, the DNA is TGTGCCAGCAGTCTGGGTCGCGGCAATCAGCCCCAGCATTTT. Amino acid sequence: CASSLGRGNQPQHF.

CDR3 region: CASSGWGLSNTEAFF. The CDR3 nucleotides read TGTGCCAGCAGTGGCTGGGGCCTTTCGAACACTGAAGCTTTCTTT. This rearrangement joins TRBV2 to TRBJ1-1; perhaps TRBD1 as D (5 bases). Germline-derived CDR1 and CDR2 are SNHLY and FYNNEI. The germline V and J ends were trimmed by 4 bases and 1 base, with 13 bases remaining between them. There are 15 residues in the CDR3.

This clone was recorded once. In the same sample, other DNA sequences code for this CDR3. The chain carries TRBV18 and TRBJ1-5; 11 bases map to TRBD1. Germline trimming cut 3 bases from V and 4 bases from J; bases unmatched to any gene: 2. The CDR3 is made up of 15 amino acids. Looked up from germline, CDR1 is KGHSH and CDR2 is LQKENI. CDR3 nucleotides: TGTGCCAGCTCACCGGACAGGGGGCGAAATCAGCCCCAGCATTTT. Protein product: CASSPDRGRNQPQHF.

The chain employs TRBV28 and TRBJ2-3; the D is unclear. CDR3 size: 11 residues. CDR1 and CDR2 from the germline V gene are MDHEN and SYDVKM. V lost 9 bases, J lost 6 bases, and 10 bases lay in between. CDR3 loop: CASRTLDTQYF. The DNA for the CDR3 is TGTGCCAGTAGAACTCTTGATACGCAGTATTTT.

In this sample, this clone turned up a few times. The chain joins TRBV9 to TRBJ2-2; 8 positions match TRBD1. Germline CDR1 reads SGDLS; CDR2 reads YYNGEE. The CDR3 consists of 15 residues. V lost 4 bases to trimming and J lost 5 bases; unmatched junction nucleotides: 7. This chain's CDR3 is CASSRTGSRTGELFF. The CDR3 DNA sequence: TGTGCCAGCAGCCGGACAGGGTCGAGAACCGGGGAGCTGTTTTTT.

Only one count was recorded for this clone. This chain links TRBV4-2 with TRBJ2-1; 8 bases line up with TRBD2. The CDR3 consists of 13 residues. The V gene end was trimmed by 5 bases and the J gene end by 6 bases; junction bases not matched to a gene: 3. Looked up from germline, CDR1 is LGHNA and CDR2 is YNFKEQ. CDR3 DNA sequence: TGTGCCAGCAGCGGGCGGGAGGCCAATGAGCAGTTCTTC. Protein product: CASSGREANEQFF.

V is TRBV5-8 and J is TRBJ2-1; 8 positions agree with TRBD2. Germline CDR1 reads SGHTS; CDR2 reads YDEGEE. J gave up 4 bases and V 1 base, and 10 bases lay outside the gene matches. This CDR3 is 17 amino acids long. The CDR3 sequence: CASSLRSGAGVYNEQFF. Written as DNA, the CDR3 is TGTGCCAGCAGCTTGCGATCTGGAGCGGGAGTATACAATGAGCAGTTCTTC.

With regard to this clone: This same CDR3 is encoded by further DNA sequences in the sample. The rearrangement links TRBV5-1 to TRBJ2-5; D possibly corresponds to TRBD1 (5 bases). The CDR3 is 13 amino acids. The germline V gene has CDR1 SGHRS and CDR2 YFSETQ. V lost 2 bases and J 4 bases, leaving 9 bases between the germline ends. CDR3 nucleotide sequence: TGCGCCAGCAGCTTTGGCCAGGGAGAGACCCAGTACTTC. Its protein product is CASSFGQGETQYF.

The rearrangement uses TRBV15 and TRBJ1-2; 8 positions agree with TRBD1. The CDR3 is 14 amino acids. The ends lost 5 bases at V and 6 bases at J; junction bases unmatched: 8. Germline lookup yields CDR1 LNHNV and CDR2 YYDKDF (reference sequence). The CDR3 DNA follows: TGTGCCACCAGCCAACAACAGGGGGTGGATGGCTACACCTTC. As protein: CATSQQQGVDGYTF.

The CDR3 nucleotides are TGTGCCAGCAGCTCGGCCGGGACAGGGTACACTGAAGCTTTCTTT. Translated: CASSSAGTGYTEAFF. The chain couples TRBV7-9 to TRBJ1-1; 9 positions agree with TRBD1. The CDR3 is made up of 15 amino acids. Germline CDR1 and CDR2: SEHNR and FQNEAQ (reference sequence). V lost 4 bases, J lost 3 bases, and 6 bases stayed unmatched.

The chain links TRBV7-8 to TRBJ2-1; D is undetermined. CDR1 is SGHVS, CDR2 FQNEAQ, per germline. The CDR3 spans 15 residues. With 4 bases removed from V and 0 bases from J, the gap between germline ends came to 10 bases. The CDR3 protein is CASSSKVSSYNEQFF. The CDR3 bases are TGTGCCAGCAGCTCAAAGGTCAGCTCCTACAATGAGCAGTTCTTC.

This clone came up once. The genes are TRBV18 and TRBJ2-5; TRBD1 might be the D (5 bases). From germline, CDR1 is KGHSH and CDR2 LQKENI. The V end lost 1 base, the J end lost 3 bases, and 15 bases lay between the germline ends. The CDR3 is 16 amino acids. This CDR3 is CASSPRNRIREETQYF. The CDR3 DNA reads as TGTGCCAGCTCACCACGAAACAGGATAAGAGAAGAGACCCAGTACTTC.

The V call is TRBV5-1, the J call TRBJ2-5; a weak D match, TRBD1 (6 bases). This CDR3 spans 15 amino acids. Germline V lookup: CDR1 SGHRS, CDR2 YFSETQ. The V and J ends lost 4 bases and 3 bases respectively, with 16 bases between them. CDR3 DNA: TGCGCCAGCAGCCGGTCTGGACAGCCGGAAGAGACCCAGTACTTC. This gives the protein CASSRSGQPEETQYF.